What follows is one T cell receptor beta chain and its context. The antigen is unknown. These data originate in a study of CXCR3-negative and CXCR3-positive naive CD8 T cells. Looking at the study overall: Libraries each contributed about 1.5 +/- 0.3 million TRB reads, for roughly 140 million in total.

Notes on the study in general: Partly lower CXCR3 expression followed cryopreservation, and most assays relied on fresh PBMCs. CXCR3-expressing naive cells carried TRB CDR3s more hydrophobic than those of CXCR3-negative naive cells. Sequencing showed both naive subsets with comparably high diversity, and memory CD8+ cells much lower. For naive cells, CXCR3-negative and CXCR3-positive subsets had similar TRBV-TRBJ usage; for memory cells, usage differed.

This CDR3 is 15 amino acids long. Looked up from germline, CDR1 is SQVTM and CDR2 is ANQGSEA. 5' RACE that incorporated UMI labels was used to prepare the TRB cDNA libraries. TCRdb reprocessed the 5' RACE reads and reports one entry per CDR3 protein, with no DNA. Here the sample table reports under 90,000 distinct CDR3 sequences. The J gene is TRBJ2-1, the V gene TRBV29-1; no DNA is available, so the TRBD2 call from TCRdb remains unchecked. The sequencing sample was made of naive CXCR3+ CD8+ T cells from blood. Subset described: CD45RO-CCR7+CD27+CD95- naive CD8+ T cells expressing CXCR3 (TNR3+). This clonotype was obtained from a human donor in good health. Some clones in this sample may be carry-over from other donors' samples. The CDR3 sequence: CSVEGGQRGYNEQFF.